This TCR beta chain was documented in a study of patients and donors after allogeneic stem cell transplantation (dated by TCRdb to 2020 to 2022). This clonotype was counted many times. Its antigen is still unknown. The input lacks base qualities; no much larger clone sits a single base away. The germline V gene sets CDR1 to SGHRS and CDR2 to YFSETQ. From its cysteine to its phenylalanine, the CDR3 spans 18 amino acids. The CDR3 DNA has 54 bases and is translated from base 1. Trimming at the junction amounts to 0 bases on V and 0 bases on J, and the germline ends lie 19 bases apart. Libraries were prepared through RT-PCR. Data came from a NextSeq 550. In TCRdb, the public reads were trimmed at Q25 with fastp and aligned with MiXCR, with productive beta chains retained. Rows are unified per CDR3 protein, each entry keeping the most common DNA and genes. For this sample there are about 960,000 distinct CDR3 sequences; 18% appear just once. Clones ranked in the top ten supply 6% of the sample.

The receptor comes from a human donor who was either an allogeneic HSCT recipient or a stem cell or donor lymphocyte infusion donor (not recorded which). It is not recorded whose cells these are; they may come from a transplant donor. The V and J segments used are TRBV5-1 and TRBJ2-7; the D segment could be TRBD1, given 5 matching bases. Specimen: blood, either unsorted or a sorted T cell fraction (not recorded which). CDR3 region: CASSLAYSDSRSSYEQYF. The bases are TGCGCCAGCAGCTTGGCTTACAGCGACAGTCGGAGCTCCTACGAGCAGTACTTC.